The TCR beta chain under discussion was sequenced for a study of T cell responses to AZD1222 COVID-19 vaccine. Study findings and constraints: Just a handful of AZD1222 recipients tested seropositive at baseline.

Germline CDR1 and CDR2: MGHRA and YSYEKL. Trimming stripped 0 bases from V and 5 bases from J, with 6 bases between. This CDR3 region has 13 residues. Clones were read by immunoSEQ multiplex PCR, and TCRdb kept only the in-frame ones, dropping some. The table shows fewer than 130,000 clones, with roughly 90% occurring only once. For this clone: Its antigen is unidentified.

The source material was peripheral blood, sampled 28 days after the second AZD1222 dose. This sequence joins TRBV4-1 and TRBJ2-3; D not resolved. The TCR sequence derives from an adult who received the AZD1222 COVID-19 vaccine. DNA for the CDR3: TGCGCCAGCAGCCAAGATCGTGGAGATACGCAGTATTTT. This codes for CASSQDRGDTQYF.